A selection of T cell receptor beta chains follows, all from one sample in a study of blood T cell repertoires in COVID-19. Produced via immunoSEQ multiplex PCR; TCRdb's table is partial and in-frame only. The table includes a few hundred thousand clones, about 81% detected once. Sequencing used PBMCs or T cells enriched from blood (not recorded which). These receptors all stem from a man aged 40-49 years who had recovered from COVID-19. Each CDR3 is given without its conserved first and last residue. A clone size is listed for some rows: how often the clone was seen (once, few, many), or a class if it is expanded.

j_call: TRBJ1-2; v_call: TRBV3-1/TRBV3-2; clone_size: -; cdr3_aa: ASSLGTALRYGYT
j_call: TRBJ1-4; v_call: TRBV30; clone_size: -; cdr3_aa: AWSASRGTGEKLF
j_call: TRBJ1-1; v_call: TRBV6-5; clone_size: -; cdr3_aa: ASSYSWTGTNTEAF
j_call: TRBJ1-2; v_call: TRBV3-1/TRBV3-2; clone_size: -; cdr3_aa: ASSQGNRFSDYGYT
j_call: TRBJ2-1; v_call: TRBV6-2/TRBV6-3; clone_size: -; cdr3_aa: ASSSSSSGGNEQF
j_call: TRBJ1-1; v_call: TRBV7-6; clone_size: -; cdr3_aa: ASSRDRVNTEAF
j_call: TRBJ2-1; v_call: TRBV19; clone_size: once; cdr3_aa: ASSIGGLAGVF
j_call: TRBJ2-5; v_call: TRBV7-3; clone_size: -; cdr3_aa: ASSLGARGAETQY
j_call: TRBJ2-3; v_call: TRBV9; clone_size: -; cdr3_aa: ASSVAGTRTDTQY
j_call: TRBJ1-2; v_call: TRBV19; clone_size: few; cdr3_aa: ASSIRGQGSYGYT